These 10 T cell receptor beta chains were sequenced from one sample in a study of T-cell memory formation after mild COVID-19. One entry per CDR3 protein results from TCRdb running MiXCR on the 5' RACE reads. There are a few hundred thousand distinct CDR3 sequences in the sample; about 10% occur only once, and under 3.5% lies in the top ten. Specimen: PBMCs or a T cell subset sorted from them (not recorded which). These receptors were obtained from a man between 18 and 35 years old who had mild COVID-19 (a few samples of this study predate the infection). Cell type and time point are not known.

On this clonotype itself: The conserved final phenylalanine or tryptophan is absent from the CDR3, which likely points to a read error. It is unclear where the CDR3 begins or ends on the DNA, so no DNA is shown, and the CDR3 is as TCRdb lists it. This sequence joins TRBV7-2 and TRBJ2-7; the table's D call of TRBD2 was not tested on the DNA. CDR1 is SGHTA and CDR2 is FQGNSA in the germline V gene. The CDR3 comprises 14 residues, both ends counted. CDR3: CASSRGGGLADSSL.

This clonotype came up many times. The chain couples TRBV12-3 or TRBV12-4 to TRBJ2-7; no clear D. V was clipped by 3 bases and J by 1 base, with 10 bases between them. This CDR3 comprises 14 residues. CDR3 DNA sequence: TGTGCCAGCAGTTTGAATGGCTTTTCCTACGAGCAGTACGTC. It is translated as CASSLNGFSYEQYV.

This clonotype occurred a few times. The V call is TRBV7-9, the J call TRBJ2-5, with D perhaps TRBD1 (5 bases). The CDR3 spans 11 residues. The V end lost 5 bases, the J end lost 8 bases, and 9 bases lay between the germline ends. CDR1 and CDR2 (germline): SEHNR, FQNEAQ (reference sequence). The CDR3 DNA reads TGTGCCAGCAGCAGTTGGGGCACCCAGTACTTC. It encodes CASSSWGTQYF. Complete variable domain (other parts from reference TRBV7-9 and TRBJ2-5): DTGVSQNPRHKITKRGQNVTFRCDPISEHNRLYWYRQTLGQGPEFLTYFQNEAQLEKSRLLSDRFSAERPKGSFSTLEIQRTEQGDSAMYLCASSSWGTQYFGPGTRLLVL.

The V gene is TRBV2, the J gene TRBJ2-5; possibly TRBD1 for D (5 bases). The CDR3 covers 15 residues. Trimming took off 6 bases at V and 4 bases at J, with 18 bases between the two ends. Per the germline V gene, CDR1 is SNHLY and CDR2 is FYNNEI. The CDR3 is CASRKLQGPAETQYF. The CDR3 nucleotides are TGTGCCAGCAGGAAGCTCCAGGGTCCGGCAGAGACCCAGTACTTC.

The chain has TRBV4-3 and TRBJ1-1, with a tentative D call TRBD1 (6 bases). In germline, CDR1 is LGHNA, CDR2 YSLEER. Trimming removed 1 base from V and 4 bases from J, with 10 bases in between. The CDR3 is made up of 14 amino acids. The DNA for the CDR3 is TGCGCCAGCAGCCAAGCCGCAGGGGCCACTGAAGCTTTCTTT. Its protein product is CASSQAAGATEAFF.

This clonotype was found a few times. V usage is TRBV7-3 and J usage is TRBJ2-1; the match to TRBD1 covers 9 bases. The trim removed 3 bases at V and 1 base at J, leaving 4 bases unmatched. Germline assignment: CDR1 SGHTA and CDR2 FQGTGA. The CDR3 totals 16 residues. The CDR3 DNA follows: TGTGCCAGCAGCTTTTTCGGACAGGGGTCCTACAATGAGCAGTTCTTC. It specifies CASSFFGQGSYNEQFF.

This clonotype has only a few counts. V gene TRBV10-3 combines with J gene TRBJ2-3, with 7 bases that match TRBD1. The CDR3 contains 14 residues. V lost 10 bases to trimming and J lost 2 bases; unmatched junction nucleotides: 9. Germline V gene lookup returns CDR1 ENHRY and CDR2 SYGVKD. The CDR3 bases are TGTGCCACCACAGGGGATACAGACACAGATACGCAGTATTTT. Translated, it gives CATTGDTDTDTQYF.

This clonotype has only a few counts. V gene TRBV4-3 combines with J gene TRBJ2-7, with D perhaps TRBD1 or TRBD2 (6 bases each). Germline CDR1 reads LGHNA; CDR2 reads YSLEER. This CDR3 is 15 amino acids long. V was cut by 4 bases and J by 2 bases, with 15 bases left in between. In nucleotides, the CDR3 is TGCGCCAGCAGCCTAGATAGGGGGGCGCCCTACGAGCAGTACTTC. As protein: CASSLDRGAPYEQYF.

This clonotype has just a few counts. The V and J genes are TRBV29-1 and TRBJ2-6; D ambiguous. CDR3 length: 13 residues. V was clipped by 5 bases and J by 0 bases, with 5 bases between them. Looked up from germline, CDR1 is SQVTM and CDR2 is ANQGSEA. The CDR3: CSVPSSGANVLTF. The CDR3 DNA sequence: TGCAGCGTTCCTTCCTCTGGGGCCAACGTCCTGACTTTC.

This clonotype was found a few times. The chain couples TRBV5-1 to TRBJ2-7; TRBD1 or TRBD2 may be the D gene (5 bases each). The CDR3 sequence is 15 residues long. Trimming took off 4 bases at V and 0 bases at J, with 14 bases between the two ends. The germline V gene encodes CDR1 SGHRS and CDR2 YFSETQ. The CDR3: CASSQAGGFSYEQYF. The CDR3 coding sequence is TGCGCCAGCAGCCAGGCTGGGGGTTTCTCCTACGAGCAGTACTTC.